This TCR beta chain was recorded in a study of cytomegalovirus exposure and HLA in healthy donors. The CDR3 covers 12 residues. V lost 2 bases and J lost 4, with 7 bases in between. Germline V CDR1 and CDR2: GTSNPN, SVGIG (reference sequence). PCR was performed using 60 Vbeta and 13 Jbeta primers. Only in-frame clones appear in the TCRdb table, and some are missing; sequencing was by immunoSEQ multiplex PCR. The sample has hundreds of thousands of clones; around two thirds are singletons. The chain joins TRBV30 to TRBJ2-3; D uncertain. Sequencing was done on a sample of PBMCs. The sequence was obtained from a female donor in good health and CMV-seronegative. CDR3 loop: CAWSLSSDTQYF. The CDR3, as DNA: TGTGCCTGGAGTCTTAGCTCAGATACGCAGTATTTT. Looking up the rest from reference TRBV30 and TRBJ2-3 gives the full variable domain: SQTIHQWPATLVQPVGSPLSLECTVEGTSNPNLYWYRQAAGRGLQLLFYSVGIGQISSEVPQNLSASRPQDRQFILSSKKLLLSDSGFYLCAWSLSSDTQYFGPGTRLTVL.